Included here is one T cell receptor (beta chain) sequence, with context. TCR beta from blood CD8+ and CD4+ T cells was sequenced. The multiple sclerosis control cohort comprised treatment-naive individuals presenting with stable or active relapsing-remitting disease. TEMRA cells were FACS-enriched and CD8+ and CD4+ T cells negatively isolated. The sample originates from a study of CD8 T cells in Susac syndrome. V was trimmed by 0 bases and J by 7 bases, leaving 17 bases between them. The CDR3 is 15 amino acids. The V gene's germline CDR1 is SGHRS and CDR2 YFSETQ. Random hexamers were used to reverse transcribe 0.5 to 1 ug of RNA. The authors amplified TCR beta CDR3 across 54 Vbeta and 13 Jbeta using immunoSEQ multiplex PCR. TCRdb recomputed calls from the immunoSEQ multiplex PCR reads with MiXCR, one row per CDR3 protein. The data hold fewer than 250,000 distinct CDR3 sequences, with about 90% observed a single time.

The receptor was derived from a human donor with multiple sclerosis. The rearrangement joins TRBV5-1 to TRBJ2-7, with D perhaps given as TRBD1 or TRBD2 (6 bases each). The sample was CD8+ T cells from PBMCs. The chain's CDR3 is CASSLADSEGEEQYF. CDR3 DNA: TGCGCCAGCAGCTTGGCCGACTCGGAGGGGGAGGAGCAGTACTTC.